Below, 27 T cell receptor beta chains from the same sample are listed, as sequenced in a study of blood T cell repertoires in COVID-19. Method: immunoSEQ multiplex PCR; TCRdb's copy keeps in-frame clones and lacks some. The sample holds some 69,000 clones, roughly three quarters seen once. The sequenced material came from peripheral blood. All receptors derive from a man aged 55 to 69 with acute or convalescent COVID-19.

V and J are TRBV15 and TRBJ2-7; 8 positions agree with TRBD1. This CDR3 has 14 residues. The V and J ends lost 1 base and 3 bases, in that order; junction bases with no gene match: 2. Germline values: CDR1 LNHNV, CDR2 YYDKDF (reference sequence). DNA for the CDR3: TGTGCCACCAGCAGAGGCGGACAGGGCTACGAGCAGTACTTC. As protein: CATSRGGQGYEQYF.

This chain joins TRBV6-4 and TRBJ1-1, with TRBD1 as a possible D gene (6 bases). V lost 3 bases to trimming and J lost 6 bases, with 14 bases between them. Germline V CDR1 and CDR2: MRHNA, SNTAGT. The length of the CDR3 is 14 residues. The chain's CDR3 is CASSEFGGAAEAFF. Here the CDR3 DNA reads TGTGCCAGCAGTGAGTTCGGGGGGGCCGCTGAAGCTTTCTTT.

The chain recombines TRBV18 with TRBJ1-2; D gene unclear. The germline V and J ends were trimmed by 2 bases and 3 bases, with 4 bases remaining between them. Per the germline V gene, CDR1 is KGHSH and CDR2 is LQKENI. The CDR3 runs to 12 residues. As DNA, the CDR3 is TGTGCCAGCTCACCAACTTACTATGGCTACACCTTC. The encoded protein is CASSPTYYGYTF.

The rearrangement uses TRBV11-2 and TRBJ1-1; the match to TRBD1 covers 7 bases. The CDR3 covers 18 residues. J lost 0 bases, V lost 5 bases, and 15 bases had no gene match. Germline V gene sequence: CDR1 SGHAT, CDR2 FQNNGV. CDR3 DNA: TGTGCCAGCAGCCGAACACCCTATTCGACAGGGATGAACACTGAAGCTTTCTTT. Encoded protein: CASSRTPYSTGMNTEAFF.

The V call is TRBV9, the J call TRBJ1-6; 12 nucleotides line up with TRBD1. The CDR3 contains 16 residues. Per the germline V gene, CDR1 is SGDLS and CDR2 is YYNGEE. The J segment lost 7 bases and the V segment lost 0 bases, leaving 2 bases of the junction unmatched. DNA of the CDR3: TGTGCCAGCAGCGTAGAGGGGACAGGGGGCAATTCACCCCTCCACTTT. This codes for CASSVEGTGGNSPLHF.

The rearrangement joins TRBV7-3 to TRBJ1-2, with D perhaps TRBD1 (5 bases). In germline, CDR1 is SGHTA, CDR2 FQGTGA. Trimming took off 1 base at V and 7 bases at J, with 16 bases between the two ends. The CDR3 is made up of 15 amino acids. The DNA for the CDR3 is TGTGCCAGCAGCTTAAACCGATTAGGGACTGGTGGCTACACCTTC. Its translation is CASSLNRLGTGGYTF.

This clone was counted a few times. The chain employs TRBV25-1 and TRBJ2-1, with TRBD2 matching over 8 bases. Per the germline V gene, CDR1 is MGHDK and CDR2 is SYGVNS. The CDR3 sequence is 14 residues long. J was trimmed by 5 bases and V by 6 bases; bases with no gene match: 6. This CDR3 is CASRAGGPNNEQFF. In nucleotides, the CDR3 is TGTGCCAGCAGGGCGGGGGGCCCTAACAATGAGCAGTTCTTC.

The chain employs TRBV28 and TRBJ2-2, with 10 nucleotides matching TRBD2. With 1 base clipped from V and 7 bases from J, the junction kept 6 bases outside the gene matches. CDR1 is MDHEN and CDR2 is SYDVKM in the germline V gene. The CDR3 has 16 residues. The CDR3 bases are TGTGCCAGCAGTTTATCCCAGCGGGGGGGCCGCGGGGAGCTGTTTTTT. Encoded protein: CASSLSQRGGRGELFF.

This clone was seen just once. The rearrangement joins TRBV5-1 to TRBJ2-1; TRBD2 aligns across 16 bases. V lost 4 bases, J lost 0 bases, and 13 bases stayed unmatched. The germline V gene encodes CDR1 SGHRS and CDR2 YFSETQ. The CDR3 has 21 amino acids. Here the CDR3 reads CASSKGTSGGALLGSYNEQFF. The CDR3 DNA is TGCGCCAGCAGCAAAGGGACTAGCGGGGGGGCCCTCTTAGGCTCCTACAATGAGCAGTTCTTC. Based on the CDR3 plus reference TRBV5-1 and TRBJ2-1, the full variable domain is KAGVTQTPRYLIKTRGQQVTLSCSPISGHRSVSWYQQTPGQGLQFLFEYFSETQRNKGNFPGRFSGRQFSNSRSEMNVSTLELGDSALYLCASSKGTSGGALLGSYNEQFFGPGTRLTVL.

J is TRBJ2-2 and V is TRBV5-4, with a weak D call TRBD2 (7 bases). CDR1 and CDR2 from the germline V gene are SGHNT and YYREEE (reference sequence). The CDR3 covers 17 residues. Trimming removed 0 bases at V and 5 bases at J, with 17 bases between. As DNA, the CDR3 is TGTGCCAGCAGCTTGGTACGCGGGGGCAGGTTGACCGGGGAGCTGTTTTTT. Translated, it gives CASSLVRGGRLTGELFF.

Comments on this clone: A junction boundary mismatches the germline segment, possibly from a read error. The V call is TRBV11-1, the J call TRBJ1-4; tentatively, D is TRBD1 (6 bases). Germline values: CDR1 SGHAT, CDR2 FQDESV (reference sequence). This CDR3 has 16 amino acids. The CDR3 nucleotides read TGTGCCAGCAGCTTAGTACGAACAGGGAGTCAGGGAAAAACTGTTTTT. It translates to CASSLVRTGSQGKTVF.

With respect to this clone: A read error may produce the germline difference seen at one junction end. The DNA for the CDR3 is TGTGCTAGCAGCGCAGGGTTCTCTGGAAACACCATATATTTT. It codes for CASSAGFSGNTIYF. The V and J genes are TRBV7-7 and TRBJ1-3; the D gene is possibly TRBD1 (5 bases). This CDR3 region has 14 residues. Germline CDR1 SSHAT, CDR2 FNYEAQ (reference sequence).

The gene calls are TRBV4-1 and TRBJ1-5; D may be TRBD1 (6 bases). The CDR3 contains 19 residues. CDR1 MGHRA and CDR2 YSYEKL come from the germline V gene. V was pared by 1 base and J by 0 bases, with 19 bases between. The CDR3 loop is CASSQAPDRFVGSNQPQHF. The CDR3 DNA sequence: TGCGCCAGCAGCCAAGCACCAGACAGGTTTGTTGGTAGCAATCAGCCCCAGCATTTT.

This rearrangement joins TRBV4-1 to TRBJ1-1, with D possibly TRBD1 on 5 matching bases. This CDR3 is 16 amino acids long. Germline CDR1 reads MGHRA; CDR2 reads YSYEKL. Trimming took off 2 bases at V and 3 bases at J, with 16 bases between the two ends. In DNA form, the CDR3 reads TGCGCCAGCAGCCAACCCCGGGGGATGGAGGACACTGAAGCTTTCTTT. Translation gives CASSQPRGMEDTEAFF.

This clone was recorded a few times. The chain is built from TRBV6-2 or TRBV6-3 and TRBJ1-1; the D is unclear. CDR1 is MNHEY and CDR2 is SVGEGT in the germline V gene. V was cut by 4 bases and J by 0 bases, with 18 bases left in between. The CDR3 runs 17 residues. Here the CDR3 DNA reads TGTGCCAGCAGTTCCGAAATAATGGGCAACCTGAACACTGAAGCTTTCTTT. Translated, it gives CASSSEIMGNLNTEAFF.

V gene TRBV28 combines with J gene TRBJ1-5; no reliable D call. Trimming removed 6 bases from V and 1 base from J, with 10 bases in between. The length of the CDR3 is 14 residues. Germline lookup yields CDR1 MDHEN and CDR2 SYDVKM. Here the CDR3 DNA reads TGTGCCAGCAGCCCCTCCGTGAGCAATCAGCCCCAGCATTTT. Its translation: CASSPSVSNQPQHF. The complete variable domain, with remaining parts taken from reference TRBV28 and TRBJ1-5, reads DVKVTQSSRYLVKRTGEKVFLECVQDMDHENMFWYRQDPGLGLRLIYFSYDVKMKEKGDIPEGYSVSREKKERFSLILESASTNQTSMYLCASSPSVSNQPQHFGDGTRLSIL.

The chain employs TRBV6-5 and TRBJ1-5, with D unclear. Trimming left V 7 bases short and J 0 bases short, with 13 bases between. The CDR3 consists of 15 residues. Germline lookup yields CDR1 MNHEY and CDR2 SVGAGI. DNA of the CDR3: TGTGCCAGCACGCGCCTTCCATATAGCAATCAGCCCCAGCATTTT. This translates into CASTRLPYSNQPQHF.

This sequence joins TRBV30 and TRBJ1-3; D is uncertain. The CDR3 extends over 13 amino acids. V was cut by 0 bases and J by 3 bases, with 6 bases left in between. From germline, CDR1 is GTSNPN and CDR2 SVGIG (reference sequence). The CDR3 sequence: CAWSVRFGNTIYF. The CDR3 region has the DNA TGTGCCTGGAGTGTACGGTTTGGAAACACCATATATTTT.

This chain uses TRBV27 with TRBJ1-3; D is ambiguous. Germline V gene data show CDR1 as MNHEY and CDR2 as SMNVEV (reference sequence). The ends were cut back, 3 bases at V and 6 bases at J, with 15 bases in the middle. This CDR3 is 15 amino acids long. In nucleotides, the CDR3 is TGTGCCAGCAGTTTGTCCGGGAATTCCTTAAACACCATATATTTT. Its translation is CASSLSGNSLNTIYF.

The genes are TRBV6-2 or TRBV6-3 and TRBJ2-7; possibly TRBD1 for D (6 bases). Per the germline V gene, CDR1 is MNHEY and CDR2 is SVGEGT. V gave up 1 base and J gave up 3 bases, with 16 bases separating them. This CDR3 region has 16 residues. The CDR3 loop is CASSYFRTVLFYEQYF. Here the CDR3 DNA reads TGTGCCAGCAGTTACTTCCGGACAGTCCTCTTCTACGAGCAGTACTTC.

The CDR3 DNA reads as TGTGCCAGCAGTTTCGGCTGGCGGGACACCGGGGAGCTGTTTTTT. It yields the protein CASSFGWRDTGELFF. The chain has TRBV28 and TRBJ2-2; maybe TRBD2 (5 bases). The CDR3 runs to 15 residues. Trimming took off 3 bases at V and 3 bases at J, with 11 bases between the two ends. The germline V gene encodes CDR1 MDHEN and CDR2 SYDVKM.

This chain's CDR3 is CASSPDRVGNTIYF. In DNA, the CDR3 is TGTGCCAGCAGTCCAGACAGGGTTGGAAACACCATATATTTT. This chain connects TRBV6-5 to TRBJ1-3; 7 bases align to TRBD1. Per germline, CDR1 MNHEY and CDR2 SVGAGI. With 5 bases clipped from V and 3 bases from J, the junction kept 4 bases outside the gene matches. The CDR3 covers 14 residues.

The chain is built from TRBV4-3 and TRBJ1-3; 9 nucleotides agree with TRBD1. The CDR3 consists of 17 residues. Germline CDR1 reads LGHNA; CDR2 reads YSLEER. The J segment lost 0 bases and the V segment lost 2 bases, leaving 5 bases of the junction unmatched. In DNA form, the CDR3 reads TGCGCCAGCAGCCAATCCCGGGACAGGGCCTCTGGAAACACCATATATTTT. This encodes CASSQSRDRASGNTIYF.

This chain connects TRBV18 to TRBJ2-2; TRBD1 matches at 7 bases. With V trimmed by 1 base and J by 2 bases, 4 bases remained unmatched. There are 16 residues in the CDR3. Germline-derived CDR1 and CDR2 are KGHSH and LQKENI. The CDR3 DNA sequence: TGTGCCAGCTCACCACGACAGGGAACCAACACCGGGGAGCTGTTTTTT. Its protein is CASSPRQGTNTGELFF. Filled out from reference TRBV18 and TRBJ2-2, the complete variable domain reads NAGVMQNPRHLVRRRGQEARLRCSPMKGHSHVYWYRQLPEEGLKFMVYLQKENIIDESGMPKERFSAEFPKEGPSILRIQQVVRGDSAAYFCASSPRQGTNTGELFFGEGSRLTVL.

This clone turned up a few times. The gene calls are TRBV7-2 and TRBJ1-2; D is ambiguous. The CDR3 has 15 amino acids. CDR1 and CDR2 from the germline V gene are SGHTA and FQGNSA. V was clipped by 6 bases and J by 4 bases, with 18 bases between them. The CDR3 spells CASRPQISLGYGYTF. The CDR3 DNA reads TGTGCCAGCAGACCACAGATATCCTTAGGCTATGGCTACACCTTC. Variable domain in full (rest from reference TRBV7-2 and TRBJ1-2): GAGVSQSPSNKVTEKGKDVELRCDPISGHTALYWYRQSLGQGLEFLIYFQGNSAPDKSGLPSDRFSAERTGGSVSTLTIQRTQQEDSAVYLCASRPQISLGYGYTFGSGTRLTVV.

The gene calls are TRBV7-2 and TRBJ2-3, with 7 bases that match TRBD2. J was trimmed by 2 bases and V by 5 bases; bases with no gene match: 10. The CDR3 length is 16 residues. Germline loops: CDR1 SGHTA, CDR2 FQGNSA. The CDR3 DNA sequence: TGTGCCAGCAGCCCCTTCCGGGACTACGCCACAGATACGCAGTATTTT. Its translation: CASSPFRDYATDTQYF.

The chain combines TRBV7-8 with TRBJ2-7, with 11 bases aligning to TRBD1. This CDR3 has 16 amino acids. The germline V gene encodes CDR1 SGHVS and CDR2 FQNEAQ. The ends lost 4 bases at V and 1 base at J; junction bases unmatched: 6. CDR3 amino acids: CASSWGTGGLSYEQYF. DNA of the CDR3: TGTGCCAGCAGCTGGGGGACAGGGGGACTTTCCTACGAGCAGTACTTC.